This TCR beta chain appears in the sequencing data of a study of regulatory T cells in long-lasting Graves disease. Construction of the TCR beta libraries employed iRepertoire HTBI primers in conjunction with Arm-PCR of CDR3 regions. TCRdb used MiXCR to reprocess the multiplex PCR reads, holding one entry per CDR3 protein. This table has a few hundred thousand distinct CDR3 sequences, roughly 25% appearing once. The sample holds many counts of this clonotype. The time point here: persistent/refractory GD, antithyroid drugs over 5 years with positive TRAb. RNA extracted from PBMCs served as the sequencing template. This CDR3 has 14 amino acids. Losses at the gene ends were 5 bases for V and 4 bases for J; bases not matched to a gene: 4. Germline loops: CDR1 LNHNV, CDR2 YYDKDF (reference sequence).

The sequencing used peripheral blood mononuclear cells (PBMCs), collected when the disease was refractory, from a patient treated with antithyroid drugs. The sequence was obtained from a woman aged 40 to 50 with Graves disease. The rearrangement uses TRBV15 and TRBJ1-4; 7 bases line up with TRBD1. CDR3 residues: CATSVRDSNEKLFF. In DNA form, the CDR3 reads TGTGCCACCAGCGTCCGGGACAGTAATGAAAAACTGTTTTTT.